These 2 T cell receptor beta chains originate from one sample sequenced in a study of T cells in Graves' hyperthyroidism and ophthalmopathy. RNA transcripts provided the source from which TCR beta CDR3 regions were amplified. The study used the HTBI primer set for a first-round RT-PCR of the TCR CDR3. MiXCR, run by TCRdb on the multiplex PCR reads, gives a single entry per CDR3 protein. The repertoire includes fewer than 850,000 distinct CDR3 sequences, 17% of them detected once, and around 16% sits in the top ten. Sequenced: blood. Receptors were obtained from a man between 45 and 60 years old with Graves' hyperthyroidism.

This clonotype has ten or more counts. The rearrangement links TRBV27 to TRBJ2-3; D not resolved. Germline lookup yields CDR1 MNHEY and CDR2 SMNVEV (reference sequence). This CDR3 is built from 13 residues. V lost 2 bases to trimming and J lost 7 bases, with 10 bases between them. For the CDR3, the DNA is TGTGCCAGCAGTTTAGCGGTGGGAAATACGCAGTATTTT. The encoded protein is CASSLAVGNTQYF.

This clonotype was seen repeatedly, ten times or more. V usage is TRBV20-1 and J usage is TRBJ2-5; D unclear. Per germline, CDR1 DFQATT and CDR2 SNEGSKA (reference sequence). The V and J ends lost 3 bases and 6 bases respectively, with 11 bases between them. The CDR3 totals 12 residues. Here the CDR3 reads CSASLSEKTQYF. The CDR3 DNA sequence: TGCAGTGCTAGCCTGAGCGAGAAGACCCAGTACTTC.